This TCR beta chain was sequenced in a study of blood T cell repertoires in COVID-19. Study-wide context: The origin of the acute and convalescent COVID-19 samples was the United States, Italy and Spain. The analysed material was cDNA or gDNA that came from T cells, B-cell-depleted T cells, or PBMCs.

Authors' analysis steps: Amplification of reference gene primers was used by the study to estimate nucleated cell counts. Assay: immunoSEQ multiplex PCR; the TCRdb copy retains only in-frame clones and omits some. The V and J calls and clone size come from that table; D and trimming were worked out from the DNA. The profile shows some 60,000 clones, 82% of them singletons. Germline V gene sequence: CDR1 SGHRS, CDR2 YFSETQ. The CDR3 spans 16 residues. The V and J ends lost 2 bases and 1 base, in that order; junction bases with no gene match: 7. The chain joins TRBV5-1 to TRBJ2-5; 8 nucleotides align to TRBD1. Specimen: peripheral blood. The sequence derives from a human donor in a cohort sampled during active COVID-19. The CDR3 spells CASSLGTGRIQETQYF. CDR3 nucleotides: TGCGCCAGCAGCTTAGGGACAGGACGAATCCAAGAGACCCAGTACTTC.